This T cell receptor beta chain came from a study of T cells in Graves' hyperthyroidism and ophthalmopathy. Study-wide points: Stable hyperthyroidism was told apart from ophthalmopathy by a model built on 13 V-J features.

Researchers amplified the TCR beta CDR3 regions from RNA transcripts. A first-round RT-PCR of the TCR CDR3 used the HTBI primer set. TCRdb used MiXCR to reprocess the multiplex PCR reads, holding one entry per CDR3 protein. The profile shows roughly 600,000 distinct CDR3 sequences, roughly 14% of them singletons. There are a few counts of this clonotype. Its specificity is unknown. Sequencing was carried out using blood. The source is a woman in her fifties or sixties with Graves' ophthalmopathy.

The CDR3 bases are TGTGCCAGCAGCTTAGTGGGACAGGGTAAAGACGATCAGCCCCAGCATTTT. Its protein product is CASSLVGQGKDDQPQHF. This chain joins TRBV7-9 and TRBJ1-5; TRBD1 aligns across 9 bases. The germline gives CDR1 SEHNR, CDR2 FQNEAQ (reference sequence). The CDR3 extends over 17 amino acids. J was trimmed by 5 bases and V by 1 base; bases with no gene match: 9. The entire variable domain, with the rest obtained from reference TRBV7-9 and TRBJ1-5, is as follows: DTGVSQNPRHKITKRGQNVTFRCDPISEHNRLYWYRQTLGQGPEFLTYFQNEAQLEKSRLLSDRFSAERPKGSFSTLEIQRTEQGDSAMYLCASSLVGQGKDDQPQHFGDGTRLSIL.